This T cell receptor (beta chain) is from a study of OX40 agonist ivuxolimab in advanced cancers. With respect to the entire study: Ivuxolimab, which targeted the costimulatory receptor OX40 (CD134), was an agonistic, fully human IgG2 monoclonal antibody. Intravenous ivuxolimab was administered to patients every 2 weeks at six dose levels: 0.01, 0.1, 0.3, 1.5, 3 and 10 mg/kg. Of the approximately 54 dose-escalation patients, hepatocellular carcinoma was present in 19, melanoma in roughly 15, renal cell carcinoma in 9 and head and neck cancer in 9. A male proportion of nearly 85% and a mean age of 60 years, ranging from about 20 to 85, were recorded for the dose-escalation cohort. Prior anti-PD-1, anti-PD-L1 or anti-CTLA-4 therapy was permitted, and approximately 40% of dose-escalation patients had received checkpoint inhibitors. Partial responses occurred in three dose-escalation patients, of whom one had hepatocellular carcinoma and two had cutaneous melanoma. Peripheral TCRbeta sequencing aimed to test whether ivuxolimab altered TCR sequence diversity and caused clonal T-cell expansion. The paper covers the monotherapy dose-escalation part of the phase I ivuxolimab trial, which included N = 52 patients. Overall study results and their limits: Clonal expansion of both CD4+ and CD8+ blood T cells was observed from baseline to week 6 at doses 0.1 to 3.0 mg/kg. After ivuxolimab, CD8+ T cells had more expanded clones than CD4+ T cells on average. Low levels of normalized T-cell clonal expansion were also shown by some nonresponding patients. In the 0.1-3.0 mg/kg groups, partial responders had among the lowest normalized peripheral clonal expansion, particularly in CD8+ T cells. Antigen specificity was not determined for the clonally expanded peripheral T cells.

The germline V gene specifies SGHTA as CDR1 and FQGNSA as CDR2. The CDR3 goes from the cysteine to the phenylalanine over 13 residues. Here the CDR3 DNA is all that survives: 39 bases in frame from base 1. V ends up 11 bases short and J 5 bases short, with an unmatched junction base count of 7. The trial excluded patients who had a history of autoimmune disease or who were on systemic immunosuppression. Peripheral blood for TCR sequencing was collected from all dose cohorts at baseline, on cycle 4 day 1, and on cycle 7 day 1. The samples were drawn from a first-in-human, open-label, multicenter phase I dose-escalation trial of ivuxolimab. Adults with locally advanced or metastatic head and neck squamous cell, hepatocellular, melanoma or renal cell carcinoma were enrolled in the trial. CD4+ and CD8+ T cells were sorted separately from peripheral blood before TCR sequencing. For sequencing of the TCRbeta CDR3 region, genomic DNA was extracted from the sorted cells. The immunoSEQ Assay was used to sequence the TCRbeta CDR3 regions. Held by TCRdb, this immuneACCESS table contains in-frame sequences only and omits some clones. Under half of the omission traces to an unresolved V gene where checked; the cause of the rest is unknown. This sample holds some 22,000 clones; about 87% were observed only once. Roughly a tenth of the sample is held by the ten biggest clonotypes.

Notes on this clone: Its antigen remains undetermined. No much larger clone exists at a distance of one base, and base qualities are not known.

This receptor was obtained from an adult with an advanced solid tumor such as melanoma, head and neck, liver or kidney cancer. Sequencing was performed on CD4+ or CD8+ T cells sorted from blood, taken in a trial of the OX40 agonist ivuxolimab. The rearrangement combines TRBV7-2 with TRBJ2-1; TRBD2 aligns with 9 central bases. The CDR3 is CAAGLAGNNEQFF. The DNA sequence is as follows: TGTGCCGCCGGTCTAGCGGGAAACAATGAGCAGTTCTTC. When the CDR3 is completed using the reference TRBV7-2 and TRBJ2-1 genes on either side, the full variable domain is GAGVSQSPSNKVTEKGKDVELRCDPISGHTALYWYRQSLGQGLEFLIYFQGNSAPDKSGLPSDRFSAERTGGSVSTLTIQRTQQEDSAVYLCAAGLAGNNEQFFGPGTRLTVL.